This T cell receptor beta chain came from a study of siplizumab effects on memory and regulatory T cells. For this clone: Its target is unknown.

Whole-study findings and limits: Mappable CD4+ clones that were alloreactive averaged roughly 69% Treg-derived with siplizumab versus 26.9% in controls. Many proliferating CD4+ or CD8+ clones remained unclassified. Roughly 75-97% of them could not be assigned either a naive or a memory phenotype. Among alloreactive clones, only a minor fraction mapped to unstimulated subsets. Proliferating Tregs from siplizumab cultures lacked functional confirmation of suppression.

Assay used: immunoSEQ multiplex PCR; TCRdb lists only in-frame clones, some missing. The table has 60,000 or so clones, roughly 93% seen once. The TCR originated in a human donor in good health. The sequenced sample was CD8+ T cells sorted from blood.

The CDR3 region is CASSSRRSTDTQYF. For the CDR3, the DNA is TGTGCCAGCAGCTCTAGGAGGAGCACAGATACGCAGTATTTT. The chain recombines TRBV7-9 with TRBJ2-3; TRBD2 might be the D (5 bases). The CDR3 loop spans 14 amino acids. Trimming removed 4 bases at V and 0 bases at J, with 8 bases between. Germline V gives CDR1 SEHNR, CDR2 FQNEAQ (reference sequence). The full variable domain, in which reference TRBV7-9 and TRBJ2-3 provide the parts outside the CDR3, is DTGVSQNPRHKITKRGQNVTFRCDPISEHNRLYWYRQTLGQGPEFLTYFQNEAQLEKSRLLSDRFSAERPKGSFSTLEIQRTEQGDSAMYLCASSSRRSTDTQYFGPGTRLTVL.